The clone carrying this T cell receptor beta chain showed up just a few times. Its antigen is undetermined. Sequencing used immunoSEQ multiplex PCR; TCRdb keeps in-frame clones, though not all of them. The sample has 100,000 to 150,000 clones; about 91% are singletons. The data originate from a study of cytomegalovirus exposure and HLA in healthy donors. Turning to the study itself: The 600 to 800 first-cohort repertoires shared a platform with the roughly 110 validation repertoires, as reported in a later analysis.

Study-level findings and limits: The authors enumerated over 150 TCR beta chains as linked to cytomegalovirus. Reportedly, cytomegalovirus status was diagnosed with high sensitivity and specificity.

This clonotype was sampled from a woman younger than 30 in good health and CMV-seronegative. Sequenced input: PBMCs.

The CDR3 protein is CASSSSGNSPLHF. The CDR3 bases are TGTGCCAGCAGTTCATCCGGTAATTCACCCCTCCACTTT. The genes are TRBV6-5 and TRBJ1-6; D remains ambiguous. The CDR3 is 13 residues long. V lost 4 bases and J 6 bases, leaving 7 bases between the germline ends. The V gene's germline CDR1 is MNHEY and CDR2 SVGAGI.